Shown below are 30 T cell receptor beta chains from a single sample sequenced in a study of post-analysis software for immune sequencing data. Antigens of these TCRs are unknown. Libraries were made from TCR beta cDNA, and they carried unique molecular identifiers. One entry per CDR3 protein, called by TCRdb with MiXCR from the PCR reads. The sample shows roughly 620,000 distinct CDR3 sequences, roughly two fifths of them seen only once. Study-wide results and limits: A handful of TRBV segments (TRBV5-6, TRBV5-1 and TRBV20-1 among them) occurred more frequently in patients than in controls.

The sequenced sample was blood. These receptors were collected from a girl aged 5 to 17 with multiple sclerosis.

This clonotype was seen a handful of times. This chain connects TRBV12-3 or TRBV12-4 to TRBJ1-2; no firm D call. V shed 5 bases and J shed 5 bases, with 15 bases lying between them. The CDR3 has 14 residues. CDR3 in DNA: TGTGCCAGCAGTGTCCGGGCTCTAGGTTATGGCTACACCTTC. This encodes CASSVRALGYGYTF.

Concerning this clonotype itself: Compared with germline, one end of the junction differs, possibly owing to a read error. This rearrangement joins TRBV20-1 to TRBJ2-5; D uncertain. Germline CDR1 reads DFQATT; CDR2 reads SNEGSKA (reference sequence). This CDR3 has 13 residues. Written as DNA, the CDR3 is TGCAGTGCCAGAGGCCAGTACCAAGAGACCCAGTACTTC. Its protein product is CSARGQYQETQYF.

The chain is built from TRBV5-1 and TRBJ2-3; D gene ambiguous. The CDR3 runs 16 residues. The V gene's germline CDR1 is SGHRS and CDR2 YFSETQ. The V end was cut by 1 base, the J end by 0 bases, with 12 bases between. The CDR3 loop is CASSLSLYSSTDTQYF. In DNA form, the CDR3 reads TGCGCCAGCAGCTTGAGTCTCTACTCTAGCACAGATACGCAGTATTTT.

The chain uses TRBV5-1 and TRBJ2-7; D call uncertain. Per the germline V gene, CDR1 is SGHRS and CDR2 is YFSETQ. This CDR3 spans 15 amino acids. V lost 0 bases to trimming and J lost 0 bases, with 10 bases between them. The CDR3 sequence is CASSLESVLSYEQYF. The CDR3 bases are TGCGCCAGCAGCTTGGAGAGCGTCCTCTCCTACGAGCAGTACTTC.

The rearrangement joins TRBV7-3 to TRBJ2-4; D remains unclear. The DNA matches TRBJ2-7 better at its end, which makes the J call doubtful. Per germline, CDR1 SGHTA and CDR2 FQGTGA. The CDR3 is 13 residues long. In DNA, the CDR3 is TGTGCCAGCAGCCCCCCATTTTCCTACGAGCAGTACTTC. It specifies CASSPPFSYEQYF.

The rearrangement joins TRBV12-3 or TRBV12-4 to TRBJ2-7; D not resolved. The CDR3 contains 12 residues. The V gene lost 6 bases and the J gene lost 4 bases, with 10 bases spanning the gap. CDR3 sequence: CASRKNLYEQYF. In nucleotides, the CDR3 is TGTGCCAGCAGAAAAAACCTATACGAGCAGTACTTC.

CDR3 residues: CSARDPDRGVEQFF. DNA of the CDR3: TGCAGTGCTAGAGATCCGGACAGGGGGGTTGAGCAGTTCTTC. The V call is TRBV20-1, the J call TRBJ2-1, with 10 bases aligning to TRBD1. J gave up 9 bases and V 0 bases, and 5 bases lay outside the gene matches. This CDR3 contains 14 residues. Germline CDR1 is DFQATT and CDR2 is SNEGSKA (reference sequence).

This clonotype was seen only once. CDR3 sequence (DNA): TGTGCCAGCAGCTTCGGGACAGCAGAGACCCAGTACTTC. It encodes CASSFGTAETQYF. The chain couples TRBV7-2 to TRBJ2-5; 7 nucleotides align to TRBD1. V trimming: 3 bases; J trimming: 4 bases; junction bases outside the gene matches: 2. CDR1 SGHTA and CDR2 FQGNSA come from the germline V gene. CDR3 length: 13 residues.

Only a few counts were recorded for this clonotype. The rearrangement links TRBV11-3 to TRBJ2-1, with a weak D call TRBD2 (5 bases). The V end lost 2 bases, the J end lost 2 bases, and 19 bases lay between the germline ends. Per germline, CDR1 SGHNT and CDR2 YENEEA. The CDR3 is 18 amino acids. The CDR3 DNA follows: TGTGCCAGCAGCTTAACCGCTATGGGAGCCGGCCCCTACAATGAGCAGTTCTTC. Translation: CASSLTAMGAGPYNEQFF.

The J gene is TRBJ2-4, the V gene TRBV12-3 or TRBV12-4; D unresolved. The closer fit of TRBJ2-7 to the DNA end suggests the J call may be wrong. The CDR3 has 15 amino acids. The CDR3 sequence is CASSLETGVPYEQYF. The CDR3 nucleotides read TGTGCCAGCAGTTTAGAGACTGGGGTGCCCTACGAGCAGTACTTC.

A few counts support this clonotype. The rearrangement uses TRBV3-1 and TRBJ2-5, with 9 bases aligning to TRBD1. J gave up 5 bases and V 0 bases, and 4 bases lay outside the gene matches. There are 15 residues in the CDR3. Germline V gene data show CDR1 as LGHDT and CDR2 as YNNKEL (reference sequence). CDR3 nucleotide sequence: TGTGCCAGCAGCCAAGATGGGGACAGGGCGGAGACCCAGTACTTC. Protein sequence: CASSQDGDRAETQYF.

The V gene is TRBV10-3, the J gene TRBJ2-5; TRBD2 aligns across 7 bases. Trimming removed 4 bases from V and 13 bases from J; junction bases left unmatched: 12. The CDR3 spans 13 residues. The V gene's germline CDR1 is ENHRY and CDR2 SYGVKD. The CDR3 sequence: CAISGRGDEARYF. The DNA for the CDR3 is TGTGCCATCAGTGGTCGGGGGGACGAGGCCCGGTACTTC.

V gene TRBV10-3 combines with J gene TRBJ2-1; TRBD2 matches at 9 bases. Trimming cost V 6 bases and J 9 bases; bases outside gene matches: 6. The CDR3 spans 13 residues. The germline gives CDR1 ENHRY, CDR2 SYGVKD. CDR3 sequence (DNA): TGTGCCATCAGGCTAGCGGGATTGACTGAGCAGTTCTTC. Its protein product is CAIRLAGLTEQFF.

This clonotype showed up just a few times. This rearrangement joins TRBV25-1 to TRBJ2-3; D unclear. There are 14 residues in the CDR3. Germline V gives CDR1 MGHDK, CDR2 SYGVNS. Trimming pared 5 bases from V and 2 bases from J, leaving 11 bases between. The CDR3 region has the DNA TGTGCCAGCAGTCGGTTGACGTCCACAGATACGCAGTATTTT. This codes for CASSRLTSTDTQYF.

This clonotype was picked up one time. CDR3 protein: CASSYSTRGGTDTQYF. DNA of the CDR3: TGTGCCAGCAGTTACTCGACCAGGGGGGGCACAGATACGCAGTATTTT. The chain is built from TRBV6-2 or TRBV6-3 and TRBJ2-3; D might be TRBD1 (7 bases). Germline values: CDR1 MNHEY, CDR2 SVGEGT. The CDR3 contains 16 residues. Deletions cut 0 bases from V and 1 base from J, with 11 bases between.

There are a few counts of this clonotype. V gene TRBV5-1 combines with J gene TRBJ2-7; 10 nucleotides agree with TRBD1. Germline assignment: CDR1 SGHRS and CDR2 YFSETQ. V shed 7 bases, J shed 5 bases, and the junction held 12 bases outside the gene matches. The CDR3 is made up of 15 amino acids. The CDR3 protein is CASREVGQGVDEQYF. Here the CDR3 DNA reads TGCGCCAGCCGAGAAGTTGGACAGGGGGTGGACGAGCAGTACTTC.

This clonotype was picked up a small number of times. The J gene is TRBJ2-1, the V gene TRBV12-3 or TRBV12-4, with unresolved D. The CDR3 totals 12 residues. Trimming pared 3 bases from V and 10 bases from J, leaving 10 bases between. In nucleotides, the CDR3 is TGTGCCAGCAGTTTTGAACCGGCCGAGCAGTTCTTC. Protein sequence: CASSFEPAEQFF.

The chain has TRBV4-1 and TRBJ2-7; D is ambiguous. The end of the DNA aligns better with TRBJ2-5, so the J call may be wrong. The CDR3 has 13 residues. Germline V lookup: CDR1 MGHRA, CDR2 YSYEKL. CDR3 sequence: CASSQVYGETQYF. CDR3 in DNA: TGCGCCAGCAGCCAAGTTTATGGGGAGACCCAGTACTTC.

This chain connects TRBV12-3 or TRBV12-4 to TRBJ2-5; TRBD2 aligns across 11 bases. V lost 3 bases, J lost 1 base, and 7 bases stayed unmatched. CDR3 length equals 17 residues. CDR3 protein: CASSFVGTSGPQETQYF. For the CDR3, the DNA is TGTGCCAGCAGTTTCGTTGGGACTAGCGGTCCCCAAGAGACCCAGTACTTC.

The sample holds a few counts of this clonotype. V usage is TRBV20-1 and J usage is TRBJ2-7, with D possibly TRBD2 on 5 matching bases. The CDR3 consists of 13 residues. Germline V gives CDR1 DFQATT, CDR2 SNEGSKA (reference sequence). V lost 1 base to trimming and J lost 4 bases, with 11 bases between them. The CDR3 is CSARAGNGYEQYF. DNA for the CDR3: TGCAGTGCTAGAGCGGGGAATGGTTACGAGCAGTACTTC.

The chain uses TRBV12-3 or TRBV12-4 and TRBJ2-3, with 9 bases identical to TRBD1. With 6 bases clipped from V and 4 bases from J, the junction kept 14 bases outside the gene matches. CDR3 size: 17 residues. The CDR3, as DNA: TGTGCCAGCAGCTTCCGCCGGACAGGGGAGAAAGCAGATACGCAGTATTTT. Translation gives CASSFRRTGEKADTQYF.

The J gene is TRBJ1-6, the V gene TRBV12-3 or TRBV12-4; D is unclear. The length of the CDR3 is 12 residues. V shed 5 bases and J shed 13 bases, with 12 bases lying between them. CDR3: CASSPPEAPLHF. The CDR3 DNA is TGTGCCAGCAGTCCCCCAGAGGCCCCCCTCCACTTT.

This clonotype came up a few times. V and J are TRBV29-1 and TRBJ2-3, with unresolved D. The CDR3 has 14 amino acids. CDR1 and CDR2 from the germline V gene are SQVTM and ANQGSEA. V lost 4 bases and J 0 bases, leaving 11 bases between the germline ends. The CDR3 bases are TGCAGCGTTGCTTCCCGGGCGAGCACAGATACGCAGTATTTT. This gives the protein CSVASRASTDTQYF.

V gene TRBV5-6 combines with J gene TRBJ2-3; tentatively, D is TRBD1 or TRBD2 (5 bases each). The CDR3 has 17 amino acids. Deletions cut 2 bases from V and 3 bases from J, with 19 bases between. Germline lookup yields CDR1 SGHDT and CDR2 YYEEEE. CDR3 DNA sequence: TGTGCCAGCAGCTTTCCGGGACCGCTCTTTCGGACAGATACGCAGTATTTT. The encoded protein is CASSFPGPLFRTDTQYF.

The J gene is TRBJ1-1, the V gene TRBV18; unclear D gene. This CDR3 comprises 14 residues. CDR1 is KGHSH, CDR2 LQKENI, per germline. V lost 3 bases and J 4 bases, leaving 12 bases between the germline ends. CDR3 sequence reads: CASSPQATSTEAFF. The CDR3 bases are TGTGCCAGCTCACCCCAGGCGACGAGCACTGAAGCTTTCTTT. The whole variable domain, remainder taken from reference TRBV18 and TRBJ1-1, is NAGVMQNPRHLVRRRGQEARLRCSPMKGHSHVYWYRQLPEEGLKFMVYLQKENIIDESGMPKERFSAEFPKEGPSILRIQQVVRGDSAAYFCASSPQATSTEAFFGQGTRLTVV.

V usage is TRBV6-5 and J usage is TRBJ2-3, with 7 bases identical to TRBD2. The CDR3 length is 13 residues. V lost 6 bases and J lost 6; bases outside the gene matches: 6. Germline V gene lookup returns CDR1 MNHEY and CDR2 SVGAGI. The CDR3 DNA sequence: TGTGCCAGCAGCTCGGGACTACTGGATACGCAGTATTTT. This gives the protein CASSSGLLDTQYF.

The chain is built from TRBV28 and TRBJ1-2, with 8 bases that match TRBD1. Germline assignment: CDR1 MDHEN and CDR2 SYDVKM. The CDR3 spans 13 residues. V lost 6 bases to trimming and J lost 7 bases; unmatched junction nucleotides: 7. In DNA, the CDR3 is TGTGCCAGCAGAGGTGGACAGGGACGTGGCTACACCTTC. Its translation is CASRGGQGRGYTF.

The chain joins TRBV29-1 to TRBJ2-1, with D perhaps TRBD2 (5 bases). There are 14 residues in the CDR3. Germline assignment: CDR1 SQVTM and CDR2 ANQGSEA. Deletions cut 5 bases from V and 4 bases from J, with 15 bases between. This chain's CDR3 is CSVPSQTGYNEQFF. CDR3 nucleotides: TGCAGCGTTCCTAGCCAAACGGGGTACAATGAGCAGTTCTTC.

This clonotype came up a few times. The genes are TRBV18 and TRBJ2-1; D gene ambiguous. Trimming took off 3 bases at V and 8 bases at J, with 8 bases between the two ends. The CDR3 is 12 residues long. CDR1 and CDR2 (germline): KGHSH, LQKENI. The CDR3 region has the DNA TGTGCCAGCTCACCCATTCAGTATGAGCAGTTCTTC. It encodes CASSPIQYEQFF. Supplemented by reference TRBV18 and TRBJ2-1, the full variable domain reads NAGVMQNPRHLVRRRGQEARLRCSPMKGHSHVYWYRQLPEEGLKFMVYLQKENIIDESGMPKERFSAEFPKEGPSILRIQQVVRGDSAAYFCASSPIQYEQFFGPGTRLTVL.

There are a few counts of this clonotype. The J gene is TRBJ2-1, the V gene TRBV27; 7 bases agree with TRBD1. J gave up 9 bases and V 4 bases, and 12 bases lay outside the gene matches. The CDR3 runs 15 residues. Per germline, CDR1 MNHEY and CDR2 SMNVEV (reference sequence). The CDR3 loop reads CASSSLGDRGSEQFF. The CDR3 DNA is TGTGCCAGCAGTTCACTAGGGGACAGAGGCAGTGAGCAGTTCTTC.